This is a list of T cell receptor beta chains from one sample in a study of T cell responses to AZD1222 COVID-19 vaccine. The method was immunoSEQ multiplex PCR; TCRdb's version includes in-frame clones alone and lacks a portion of them. The sample yields about 84,000 clones, approximately 83% seen once. Sample: peripheral blood, taken 28 days after the second AZD1222 dose. Every receptor here comes from an adult who received the AZD1222 COVID-19 vaccine. Both conserved end residues are part of each CDR3. D genes are given only for firm matches. Expanded clones get a size class; other rows say once, few or many, or leave the size out.

clone size: -; J gene: TRBJ2-1; V gene: TRBV19; D gene: -; CDR3 protein: CASSSGGSYNEQFF; CDR3 DNA: TGTGCCAGTAGTTCCGGAGGGTCCTACAATGAGCAGTTCTTC
clone size: -; J gene: TRBJ1-2; V gene: TRBV7-8; D gene: -; CDR3 protein: CASSLEVSYYGYTF; CDR3 DNA: TGTGCCAGCAGCTTAGAAGTTAGTTACTATGGCTACACCTTT
clone size: -; J gene: TRBJ1-1; V gene: TRBV4-3; D gene: TRBD1; CDR3 protein: CASSQAGTAEAFF; CDR3 DNA: TGCGCCAGCAGCCAAGCGGGGACAGCAGAAGCTTTCTTT
clone size: once; J gene: TRBJ2-5; V gene: TRBV5-4; D gene: TRBD1; CDR3 protein: CASSSRDRGREKYF; CDR3 DNA: TGTGCCAGCAGCTCGCGGGACAGGGGCCGCGAAAAGTACTTC
clone size: once; J gene: TRBJ1-6; V gene: TRBV18; D gene: TRBD1; CDR3 protein: CASSTPGQGNSPLHF; CDR3 DNA: TGTGCCAGCTCAACACCGGGACAGGGTAATTCACCCCTCCACTTT
clone size: -; J gene: TRBJ1-1; V gene: TRBV30; D gene: -; CDR3 protein: CAWERADSFNTEAFF; CDR3 DNA: TGTGCCTGGGAGAGGGCAGACAGTTTCAACACTGAAGCTTTCTTT
clone size: once; J gene: TRBJ2-3; V gene: TRBV11-3; D gene: -; CDR3 protein: CASSLGRGDTQYF; CDR3 DNA: TGTGCCAGCAGCTTAGGCCGGGGAGATACGCAGTATTTT
clone size: -; J gene: TRBJ2-3; V gene: TRBV9; D gene: -; CDR3 protein: CASSVAHRGNTDTQYF; CDR3 DNA: TGTGCCAGCAGCGTAGCTCACCGGGGGAACACAGATACGCAGTATTTT
clone size: -; J gene: TRBJ2-4; V gene: TRBV2; D gene: TRBD1; CDR3 protein: CASNDRATAKNIQYF; CDR3 DNA: TGTGCCAGCAACGACAGGGCAACAGCCAAAAACATTCAGTACTTC
clone size: -; J gene: TRBJ2-7; V gene: TRBV27; D gene: -; CDR3 protein: CASSLKASYEQYF; CDR3 DNA: TGTGCCAGCAGTTTGAAAGCCTCCTACGAGCAGTACTTC
clone size: -; J gene: TRBJ2-7; V gene: TRBV7-2; D gene: -; CDR3 protein: CASSLTANYEQYF; CDR3 DNA: TGTGCCAGCAGCTTAACAGCTAACTACGAGCAGTACTTC
clone size: -; J gene: TRBJ1-5; V gene: TRBV2; D gene: -; CDR3 protein: CASTQQEHQPQHF; CDR3 DNA: TGTGCCAGCACCCAACAGGAGCATCAGCCCCAGCATTTT
clone size: -; J gene: TRBJ1-6; V gene: TRBV3-1/TRBV3-2; D gene: -; CDR3 protein: CASSPKAGGSSPLHF; CDR3 DNA: TGTGCCAGCAGCCCCAAAGCCGGGGGGAGTTCACCCCTCCACTTT
clone size: -; J gene: TRBJ2-1; V gene: TRBV7-8; D gene: TRBD2; CDR3 protein: CASSEEVGGIDEQFF; CDR3 DNA: TGTGCCAGCAGCGAAGAGGTGGGAGGGATCGATGAGCAGTTCTTC
clone size: few; J gene: TRBJ1-1; V gene: TRBV5-5; D gene: -; CDR3 protein: CASSDRAFGAFF; CDR3 DNA: TGTGCCAGCAGCGATAGGGCGTTCGGAGCTTTCTTT
clone size: medium-sized; J gene: TRBJ2-1; V gene: TRBV11-2; D gene: -; CDR3 protein: CASDSTGNNEQFF; CDR3 DNA: TGTGCCAGCGACTCGACAGGTAACAATGAGCAGTTCTTC
clone size: -; J gene: TRBJ1-1; V gene: TRBV9; D gene: -; CDR3 protein: CASSPGGGQAFF; CDR3 DNA: TGTGCCAGCAGCCCCGGTGGGGGGCAAGCTTTCTTT
clone size: -; J gene: TRBJ2-7; V gene: TRBV24-1; D gene: -; CDR3 protein: CATSDPPKNEQYF; CDR3 DNA: TGTGCCACCAGTGATCCACCCAAAAACGAGCAGTACTTC
clone size: -; J gene: TRBJ1-6; V gene: TRBV9; D gene: -; CDR3 protein: CASSVDSWGNSPLHF; CDR3 DNA: TGTGCCAGCAGCGTGGACAGTTGGGGAAATTCACCCCTCCACTTT
clone size: -; J gene: TRBJ2-7; V gene: TRBV19; D gene: -; CDR3 protein: CASSIRGLSYEQYF; CDR3 DNA: TGTGCCAGTAGTATCAGGGGACTCTCCTACGAGCAGTACTTC
clone size: -; J gene: TRBJ1-2; V gene: TRBV18; D gene: -; CDR3 protein: CASSPREFSYGYTF; CDR3 DNA: TGTGCCAGCTCGCCTCGTGAGTTCTCGTATGGCTACACCTTC
clone size: -; J gene: TRBJ1-4; V gene: TRBV6-5; D gene: -; CDR3 protein: CASSYSRGRVNEKLFF; CDR3 DNA: TGTGCCAGCAGTTACTCGAGGGGCAGGGTTAATGAAAAACTGTTTTTT
clone size: -; J gene: TRBJ1-1; V gene: TRBV4-3; D gene: -; CDR3 protein: CASSHLTWGDTEAFF; CDR3 DNA: TGCGCCAGCAGCCACCTCACCTGGGGGGACACTGAAGCTTTCTTT
clone size: -; J gene: TRBJ2-6; V gene: TRBV19; D gene: TRBD1; CDR3 protein: CASSLGTGGRNSGANVLTF; CDR3 DNA: TGTGCCAGTAGTTTAGGGACAGGCGGCAGAAACTCTGGGGCCAACGTCCTGACTTTC
clone size: -; J gene: TRBJ2-7; V gene: TRBV10-3; D gene: TRBD1; CDR3 protein: CAISEPDRGHEQYF; CDR3 DNA: TGTGCCATCAGTGAGCCGGACAGGGGCCACGAGCAGTACTTC
clone size: -; J gene: TRBJ1-1; V gene: TRBV6-6; D gene: -; CDR3 protein: CASTWEGTEAFF; CDR3 DNA: TGTGCCAGCACTTGGGAAGGCACTGAAGCTTTCTTT
clone size: -; J gene: TRBJ1-5; V gene: TRBV30; D gene: -; CDR3 protein: CAWTTKDNRYRTGNQPQHF; CDR3 DNA: TGTGCCTGGACCACTAAGGATAACCGATACCGTACGGGCAATCAGCCCCAGCATTTT
clone size: -; J gene: TRBJ1-1; V gene: TRBV24-1; D gene: -; CDR3 protein: CATSDGLITEAFF; CDR3 DNA: TGTGCCACCAGTGACGGGCTGATAACTGAAGCTTTCTTT
clone size: -; J gene: TRBJ1-2; V gene: TRBV2; D gene: TRBD1; CDR3 protein: CASKIPGQEYGYTF; CDR3 DNA: TGTGCCAGCAAGATCCCGGGACAGGAATATGGCTACACCTTC
clone size: -; J gene: TRBJ1-2; V gene: TRBV3-1/TRBV3-2; D gene: -; CDR3 protein: CASSQDGIKDYGYTF; CDR3 DNA: TGTGCCAGCAGCCAAGATGGAATTAAGGACTATGGCTACACCTTC
clone size: few; J gene: TRBJ2-5; V gene: TRBV5-6; D gene: -; CDR3 protein: CASSERLAETQYF; CDR3 DNA: TGTGCCAGCAGTGAAAGACTCGCAGAGACCCAGTACTTC
clone size: few; J gene: TRBJ1-2; V gene: TRBV7-2; D gene: TRBD1; CDR3 protein: CASSLDRQGVYGYTF; CDR3 DNA: TGTGCCAGCAGCTTAGATCGACAGGGGGTCTATGGCTACACCTTC